This T cell receptor (beta chain) was captured in a study of vaccination and CD4 T cells after COVID-19. Study observations and caveats: Median SARS-CoV-2-reactive clonotype numbers went from roughly 19 to 38; this increase was not significant.

Stated treatment: 10-day PBMC culture with coronavirus spike peptide pools or control peptides (ViraFEST assay). By negative selection, CD4+ T cells were isolated once culture had run for under 13 days. Notes on this clonotype: Antigen unknown.

V was clipped by 3 bases and J by 0 bases, with 14 bases between them. In germline, CDR1 is MNHEY, CDR2 SMNVEV (reference sequence). CDR3 length: 16 amino acids. Cultured CD4+ T cell DNA underwent sequencing with the Oncomine TCR Beta short-read assay. TCRdb re-derived calls from the PCR reads in MiXCR, one entry per CDR3 protein. Of about 12,000 distinct CDR3 sequences listed, 44% are singletons. The rearrangement uses TRBV27 and TRBJ1-1; maybe TRBD1 (5 bases). This clonotype was obtained from a human donor who had recovered from COVID-19. The sample taken for sequencing was CD4+ T cells from blood, cultured in vitro. CDR3 nucleotide sequence: TGTGCCAGCAGTTTCAGGGCGGCTATAATGAACACTGAAGCTTTCTTT. As protein: CASSFRAAIMNTEAFF.